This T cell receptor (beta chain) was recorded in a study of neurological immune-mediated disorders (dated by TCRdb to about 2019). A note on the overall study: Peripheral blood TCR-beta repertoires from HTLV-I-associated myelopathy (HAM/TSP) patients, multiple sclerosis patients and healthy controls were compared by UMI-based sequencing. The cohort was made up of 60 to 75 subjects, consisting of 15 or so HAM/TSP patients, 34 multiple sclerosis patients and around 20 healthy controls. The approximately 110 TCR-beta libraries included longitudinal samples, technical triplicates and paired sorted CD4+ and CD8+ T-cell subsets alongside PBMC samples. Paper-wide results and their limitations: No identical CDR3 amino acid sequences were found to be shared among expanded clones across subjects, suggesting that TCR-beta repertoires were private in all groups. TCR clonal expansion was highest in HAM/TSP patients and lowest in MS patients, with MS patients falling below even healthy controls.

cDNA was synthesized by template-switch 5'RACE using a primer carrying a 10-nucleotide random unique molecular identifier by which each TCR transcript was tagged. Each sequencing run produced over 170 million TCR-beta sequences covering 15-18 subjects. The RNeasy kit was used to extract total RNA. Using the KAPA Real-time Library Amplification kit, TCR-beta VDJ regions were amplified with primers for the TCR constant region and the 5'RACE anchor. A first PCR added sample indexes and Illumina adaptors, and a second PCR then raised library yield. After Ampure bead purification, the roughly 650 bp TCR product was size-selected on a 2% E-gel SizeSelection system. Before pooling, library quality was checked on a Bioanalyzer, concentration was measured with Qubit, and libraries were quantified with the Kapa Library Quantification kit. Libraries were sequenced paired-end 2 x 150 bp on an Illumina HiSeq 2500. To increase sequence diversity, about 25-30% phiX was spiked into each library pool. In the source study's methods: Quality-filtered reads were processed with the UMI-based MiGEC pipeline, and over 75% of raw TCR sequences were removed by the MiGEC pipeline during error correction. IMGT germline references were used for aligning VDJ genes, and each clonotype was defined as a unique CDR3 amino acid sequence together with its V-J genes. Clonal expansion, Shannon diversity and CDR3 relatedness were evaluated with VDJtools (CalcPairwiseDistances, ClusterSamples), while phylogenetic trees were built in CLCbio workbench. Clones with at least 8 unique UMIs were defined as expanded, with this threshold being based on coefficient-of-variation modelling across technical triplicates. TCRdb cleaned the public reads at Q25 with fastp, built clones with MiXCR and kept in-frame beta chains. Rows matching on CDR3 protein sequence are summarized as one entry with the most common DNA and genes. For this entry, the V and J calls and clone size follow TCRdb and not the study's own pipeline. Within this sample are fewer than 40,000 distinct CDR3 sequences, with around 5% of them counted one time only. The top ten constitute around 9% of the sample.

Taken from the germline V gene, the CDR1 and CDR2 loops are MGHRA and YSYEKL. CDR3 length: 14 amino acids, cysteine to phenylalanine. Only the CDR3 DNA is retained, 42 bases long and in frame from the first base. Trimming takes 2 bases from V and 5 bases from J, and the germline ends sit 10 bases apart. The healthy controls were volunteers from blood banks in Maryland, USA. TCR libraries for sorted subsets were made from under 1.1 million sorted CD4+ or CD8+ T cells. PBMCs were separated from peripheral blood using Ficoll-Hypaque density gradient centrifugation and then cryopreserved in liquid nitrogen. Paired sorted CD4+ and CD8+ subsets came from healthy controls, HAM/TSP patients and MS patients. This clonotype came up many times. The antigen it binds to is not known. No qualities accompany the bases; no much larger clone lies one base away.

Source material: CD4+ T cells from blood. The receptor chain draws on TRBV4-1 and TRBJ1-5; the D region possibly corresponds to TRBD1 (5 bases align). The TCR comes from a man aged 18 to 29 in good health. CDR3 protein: CASSQWQGYQPQHF. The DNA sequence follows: TGCGCCAGCAGCCAATGGCAGGGCTATCAGCCCCAGCATTTT.